This TCR beta chain was documented in a study of T cell repertoires in cytomegalovirus infection. MiXCR, applied by TCRdb to the reads, yields one record per CDR3 protein. Here the sample spans over 100,000 distinct CDR3 sequences, about 30% being singletons. In the case of this clonotype: No antigen is known for it.

Per the germline V gene, CDR1 is MNHNS and CDR2 is SASEGT. CDR3 length equals 15 residues. V shed 2 bases and J shed 1 base, with 11 bases lying between them. Study observations and caveats: Totalled public TCR beta family frequency picked out people who carried CMV plus the relevant HLA.

The specimen comprised CD8+ T cells from cultured PBMCs, sampled from culture after CMV antigen stimulation. The clonotype comes from a human donor in good health (CMV status not recorded). Some clones in this sample may be carry-over from other donors' samples. The J gene is TRBJ1-1, the V gene TRBV6-1; tentative D call: TRBD1 (5 bases). The CDR3 region has the DNA TGTGCCAGCAGTGAAAGCAGGGTGGGGAACACTGAAGCTTTCTTT. It encodes CASSESRVGNTEAFF.